The 26 T cell receptor beta chains below all came from one sample that was sequenced in a study of cytomegalovirus exposure and HLA in healthy donors. Repertoires were generated with immunoSEQ multiplex PCR, while TCRdb's copy carries only in-frame clones and drops some. There are about 190,000 clones in the sample; roughly 82% occur only once, and about 7% lies in the top ten. Sequencing was performed on PBMCs. These receptors all stem from a man aged 18 to 29 in good health and CMV-seropositive.

The gene calls are TRBV5-1 and TRBJ2-7; 7 bases match TRBD1. The length of the CDR3 is 13 residues. With V trimmed by 4 bases and J by 3 bases, 4 bases remained unmatched. CDR1 is SGHRS and CDR2 is YFSETQ in the germline V gene. The CDR3 nucleotides read TGCGCCAGCAGCCCGGACAGGTACTACGAGCAGTACTTC. Encoded protein: CASSPDRYYEQYF.

The chain recombines TRBV9 with TRBJ2-1, with a weak D call TRBD2 (6 bases). Germline values: CDR1 SGDLS, CDR2 YYNGEE. The CDR3 is 15 amino acids. The V and J ends lost 0 bases and 9 bases respectively, with 16 bases between them. The CDR3 spells CASSVVGGEEGEQFF. CDR3 coding DNA: TGTGCCAGCAGCGTAGTTGGCGGGGAGGAGGGTGAGCAGTTCTTC.

This chain joins TRBV7-6 and TRBJ2-1; 11 nucleotides match TRBD2. Per germline, CDR1 SGHVS and CDR2 FNYEAQ. The CDR3 is made up of 17 amino acids. V trimming: 2 bases; J trimming: 7 bases; junction bases outside the gene matches: 10. The CDR3: CASSLRGIAGGPNEQFF. As DNA, the CDR3 is TGTGCCAGCAGCTTAAGAGGGATAGCGGGAGGGCCGAATGAGCAGTTCTTC.

The chain joins TRBV5-1 to TRBJ2-1; 9 bases align to TRBD2. The V and J ends lost 2 bases and 6 bases, in that order; junction bases with no gene match: 6. Germline CDR1 is SGHRS and CDR2 is YFSETQ. This CDR3 contains 15 residues. CDR3 region: CASSFRLAGTNEQFF. In DNA, the CDR3 is TGCGCCAGCAGCTTTAGGCTAGCGGGGACCAATGAGCAGTTCTTC.

The chain uses TRBV7-8 and TRBJ2-1; 8 nucleotides match TRBD2. The CDR3 is 17 amino acids. Germline loops: CDR1 SGHVS, CDR2 FQNEAQ. Trimming cost V 5 bases and J 2 bases; bases outside gene matches: 11. DNA of the CDR3: TGTGCCAGCAGCAATACTCGGTTTAGCGGGACCTACAATGAGCAGTTCTTC. This encodes CASSNTRFSGTYNEQFF. The variable domain in full, completed from reference TRBV7-8 and TRBJ2-1, reads GAGVSQSPRYKVAKRGQDVALRCDPISGHVSLFWYQQALGQGPEFLTYFQNEAQLDKSGLPSDRFFAERPEGSVSTLKIQRTQQEDSAVYLCASSNTRFSGTYNEQFFGPGTRLTVL.

The V call is TRBV6-1, the J call TRBJ2-7; tentatively, D is TRBD2 (6 bases). Germline lookup yields CDR1 MNHNS and CDR2 SASEGT. Trimming stripped 7 bases from V and 7 bases from J, with 20 bases between. This CDR3 is 14 amino acids long. This chain's CDR3 is CASTPSGEVGEQYF. CDR3 DNA: TGTGCCAGCACCCCCTCGGGGGAAGTGGGGGAGCAGTACTTC.

The CDR3, as DNA: TGTGCCATCAGGCCCTTGGACAGCGCGAACTATGGCTACACCTTC. Protein: CAIRPLDSANYGYTF. The chain carries TRBV10-3 and TRBJ1-2, with a tentative D call TRBD1 (6 bases). The germline V and J ends were trimmed by 6 bases and 2 bases, with 16 bases remaining between them. The CDR3 length is 15 residues. Germline CDR1 reads ENHRY; CDR2 reads SYGVKD.

The CDR3 reads CASSQNPLAGASEQYF. In nucleotides, the CDR3 is TGTGCCAGCAGCCAAAACCCCCTAGCAGGGGCAAGCGAGCAGTACTTC. This chain connects TRBV4-2 to TRBJ2-7; TRBD1 might be the D (6 bases). Germline CDR1 and CDR2: LGHNA and YNFKEQ. V was cut by 2 bases and J by 6 bases, with 20 bases left in between. The CDR3 is 16 amino acids.

The V gene is TRBV7-9, the J gene TRBJ2-4, with TRBD2 matching over 8 bases. In germline, CDR1 is SEHNR, CDR2 FQNEAQ (reference sequence). This CDR3 contains 16 residues. The J segment lost 0 bases and the V segment lost 6 bases, leaving 7 bases of the junction unmatched. In DNA, the CDR3 is TGTGCCAGCAGACCACCACTAGCGGTAGCCAAAAACATTCAGTACTTC. It encodes CASRPPLAVAKNIQYF. Full variable domain (remainder filled in from reference TRBV7-9 and TRBJ2-4): DTGVSQNPRHKITKRGQNVTFRCDPISEHNRLYWYRQTLGQGPEFLTYFQNEAQLEKSRLLSDRFSAERPKGSFSTLEIQRTEQGDSAMYLCASRPPLAVAKNIQYFGAGTRLSVL.

V gene TRBV6-1 combines with J gene TRBJ2-5; 12 nucleotides match TRBD2. V gave up 7 bases and J gave up 4 bases; unmatched junction bases: 4. In germline, CDR1 is MNHNS, CDR2 SASEGT. The CDR3 contains 14 residues. CDR3 nucleotides: TGTGCCAGCACCGGACTAGCGGGAAGAGAGACCCAGTACTTC. Protein: CASTGLAGRETQYF.

V gene TRBV15 combines with J gene TRBJ1-5; no clear D gene. The CDR3 runs 15 residues. CDR1 is LNHNV and CDR2 is YYDKDF in the germline V gene (reference sequence). The V gene lost 1 base and the J gene lost 1 base, with 8 bases spanning the gap. CDR3 sequence (DNA): TGTGCCACCAGCAGAGGTATTTCGAGCAATCAGCCCCAGCATTTT. Its protein is CATSRGISSNQPQHF.

This clone has only one observation. The gene calls are TRBV25-1 and TRBJ1-5, with TRBD1 matching over 8 bases. The CDR3 runs to 17 residues. Germline V gene sequence: CDR1 MGHDK, CDR2 SYGVNS. V shed 3 bases, J shed 0 bases, and the junction held 7 bases outside the gene matches. CDR3 region: CASSDPLTGDSNQPQHF. The CDR3 bases are TGTGCCAGCAGTGACCCCCTGACAGGGGATAGCAATCAGCCCCAGCATTTT.

At least ten counts were recorded for this clone. The J gene is TRBJ2-3, the V gene TRBV19; TRBD2 is a possible D gene (5 bases). V lost 4 bases and J lost 6, with 11 bases in between. The CDR3 extends over 13 amino acids. Looked up from germline, CDR1 is LNHDA and CDR2 is SQIVND (reference sequence). CDR3 bases: TGTGCCAGTAGTAGAGGGCCCCACGATACGCAGTATTTT. Translation: CASSRGPHDTQYF.

The chain recombines TRBV19 with TRBJ2-7; D gene unclear. V shed 1 base and J shed 2 bases, with 18 bases lying between them. Germline V gene data show CDR1 as LNHDA and CDR2 as SQIVND (reference sequence). The CDR3 runs 17 residues. The CDR3 loop reads CASSIGETFPAAYEQYF. CDR3 coding DNA: TGTGCCAGTAGTATAGGTGAGACCTTCCCGGCGGCCTACGAGCAGTACTTC.

The genes are TRBV6-4 and TRBJ1-1; 7 bases line up with TRBD1. This CDR3 comprises 13 residues. With 5 bases clipped from V and 10 bases from J, the junction kept 10 bases outside the gene matches. CDR1 MRHNA and CDR2 SNTAGT come from the germline V gene. The CDR3: CASSPDRAGGAFF. In DNA, the CDR3 is TGTGCCAGCAGTCCAGACAGGGCGGGCGGAGCTTTCTTT.

This chain joins TRBV11-1 and TRBJ2-2; TRBD2 matches 12 bases. Trimming cost V 5 bases and J 10 bases; bases outside gene matches: 8. This CDR3 is built from 15 residues. CDR1 is SGHAT and CDR2 is FQDESV in the germline V gene (reference sequence). CDR3 DNA: TGTGCCAGCAGCCTGCTAGCGGGAGGGCCCGTGGAGCTGTTTTTT. It encodes CASSLLAGGPVELFF.

The rearrangement uses TRBV20-1 and TRBJ1-4; D is undetermined. Germline CDR1 and CDR2: DFQATT and SNEGSKA (reference sequence). Trimming shortened V by 7 bases and J by 6 bases, and 9 bases separated the two germline ends. This CDR3 region has 11 residues. The CDR3 loop reads CSGVRDEKLFF. Written as DNA, the CDR3 is TGCAGTGGTGTCCGTGATGAAAAACTGTTTTTT.

V gene TRBV27 combines with J gene TRBJ2-2; 10 positions agree with TRBD1. This CDR3 is 16 amino acids long. The V gene end was trimmed by 6 bases and the J gene end by 2 bases; junction bases not matched to a gene: 6. Germline values: CDR1 MNHEY, CDR2 SMNVEV (reference sequence). The CDR3 coding sequence is TGTGCCAGCAGAGACAGGGGGCTTCTTAACACCGGGGAGCTGTTTTTT. It yields the protein CASRDRGLLNTGELFF.

The V call is TRBV9, the J call TRBJ2-5; a possible D gene is TRBD2 (6 bases). This CDR3 is built from 15 residues. In germline, CDR1 is SGDLS, CDR2 YYNGEE. Trimming took 3 bases from V and 2 from J, leaving 14 bases between them. CDR3: CASSEAGTVQETQYF. The CDR3 DNA sequence: TGTGCCAGCAGCGAGGCCGGGACTGTACAAGAGACCCAGTACTTC.

The chain recombines TRBV4-3 with TRBJ1-1; 7 nucleotides align to TRBD1. CDR1 and CDR2 from the germline V gene are LGHNA and YSLEER. Losses at the gene ends were 0 bases for V and 6 bases for J; bases not matched to a gene: 7. The CDR3 contains 15 residues. The chain's CDR3 is CASSQDQGVGSEAFF. CDR3 in DNA: TGCGCCAGCAGCCAAGATCAGGGGGTTGGTTCTGAAGCTTTCTTT.

This clone was detected a few times. The chain combines TRBV6-7 with TRBJ2-1; 9 bases agree with TRBD2. TRBV6-7 is known as an ORF, though its function is uncertain. The CDR3 is 15 residues long. With V trimmed by 4 bases and J by 3 bases, 4 bases remained unmatched. In nucleotides, the CDR3 is TGTGCCAGCAGTTCCGCGGGAGGGAACTACAATGAGCAGTTCTTC. Translating gives CASSSAGGNYNEQFF.

This clone was recorded a few times. The rearrangement links TRBV2 to TRBJ2-3, with 11 bases matching TRBD2. The CDR3 has 16 residues. Germline loops: CDR1 SNHLY, CDR2 FYNNEI. V shed 4 bases, J shed 3 bases, and the junction held 6 bases outside the gene matches. CDR3 DNA sequence: TGTGCCAGCAGTGCAGGGGGGACTAGCGGAACAGATACGCAGTATTTT. It yields the protein CASSAGGTSGTDTQYF.

The chain recombines TRBV6-4 with TRBJ2-7; D unresolved. This CDR3 spans 12 amino acids. The V end lost 3 bases, the J end lost 3 bases, and 6 bases lay between the germline ends. CDR1 and CDR2 (germline): MRHNA, SNTAGT. The CDR3 coding sequence is TGTGCCAGCAGTGAGTTATGCTACGAGCAGTACTTC. This encodes CASSELCYEQYF.

CDR3 sequence reads: CASSWAPTDTQYF. The CDR3 nucleotides read TGTGCCAGCAGTTGGGCCCCCACAGATACGCAGTATTTT. This rearrangement joins TRBV27 to TRBJ2-3; D gene ambiguous. CDR3 length: 13 residues. The V end lost 4 bases, the J end lost 2 bases, and 7 bases lay between the germline ends. Germline V CDR1 and CDR2: MNHEY, SMNVEV (reference sequence).

The J gene is TRBJ2-1, the V gene TRBV19; 12 bases agree with TRBD1. The CDR3 consists of 15 residues. The V gene's germline CDR1 is LNHDA and CDR2 SQIVND (reference sequence). The V and J ends lost 10 bases and 7 bases, in that order; junction bases with no gene match: 11. The CDR3 region is CATTQPGQGANEQFF. DNA for the CDR3: TGTGCCACCACCCAGCCGGGACAGGGGGCGAATGAGCAGTTCTTC. The complete variable domain, with remaining parts taken from reference TRBV19 and TRBJ2-1, reads DGGITQSPKYLFRKEGQNVTLSCEQNLNHDAMYWYRQDPGQGLRLIYYSQIVNDFQKGDIAEGYSVSREKKESFPLTVTSAQKNPTAFYLCATTQPGQGANEQFFGPGTRLTVL.

The chain carries TRBV9 and TRBJ1-2, with 11 positions matching TRBD1. The CDR3 runs to 17 residues. Germline CDR1 SGDLS, CDR2 YYNGEE. V lost 0 bases, J lost 1 base, and 5 bases stayed unmatched. The CDR3 coding sequence is TGTGCCAGCAGCGTAGCCCAGGGACAGGGGGTTAACTATGGCTACACCTTC. The encoded protein is CASSVAQGQGVNYGYTF.